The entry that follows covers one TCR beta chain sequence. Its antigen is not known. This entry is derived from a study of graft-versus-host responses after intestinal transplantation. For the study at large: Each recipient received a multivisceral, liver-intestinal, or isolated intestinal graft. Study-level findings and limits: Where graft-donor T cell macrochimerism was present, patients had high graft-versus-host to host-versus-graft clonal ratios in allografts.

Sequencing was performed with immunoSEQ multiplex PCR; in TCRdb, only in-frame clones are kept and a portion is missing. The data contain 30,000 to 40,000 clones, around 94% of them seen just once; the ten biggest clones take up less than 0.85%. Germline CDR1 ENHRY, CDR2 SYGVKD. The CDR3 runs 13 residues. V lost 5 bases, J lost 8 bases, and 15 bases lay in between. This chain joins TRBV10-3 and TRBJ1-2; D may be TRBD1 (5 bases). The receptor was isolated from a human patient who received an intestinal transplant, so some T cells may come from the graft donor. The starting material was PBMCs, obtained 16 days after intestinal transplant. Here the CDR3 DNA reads TGTGCCATCAGTCTTTATCAGGGAGAAGGCTACACCTTC. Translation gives CAISLYQGEGYTF.